Below, 25 T cell receptor beta chains from the same sample are listed, as sequenced in a study of T cells in Graves' hyperthyroidism and ophthalmopathy. Using RNA transcripts as the source, TCR beta CDR3 regions were amplified. The TCR CDR3 first-round RT-PCR relied on the HTBI primer set. TCRdb ran MiXCR on the multiplex PCR reads and lists one entry per CDR3 protein. This repertoire shows hundreds of thousands of distinct CDR3 sequences, 15% found once; its top ten account for 15% to 20%. The sequenced material came from blood. Receptor source: a woman in her sixties with Graves' ophthalmopathy.

This clonotype was counted many times. This chain links TRBV27 with TRBJ2-7; either TRBD1 or TRBD2 may fit D (5 bases each). The germline CDR1 and CDR2 sequences are MNHEY and SMNVEV (reference sequence). Trimming took 3 bases from V and 2 from J, leaving 8 bases between them. This CDR3 is built from 13 residues. CDR3 DNA: TGTGCCAGCAGTTTGTGGGGACCCTACGAGCAGTACTTC. It codes for CASSLWGPYEQYF.

The J gene is TRBJ1-2, the V gene TRBV20-1; D is possibly TRBD1 (5 bases). This CDR3 region has 13 residues. CDR1 is DFQATT, CDR2 SNEGSKA, per germline (reference sequence). With 4 bases removed from V and 6 bases from J, the gap between germline ends came to 15 bases. CDR3 sequence: CSAIPSRVDGYTF. The CDR3, as DNA: TGCAGTGCTATCCCCTCCAGGGTAGATGGCTACACCTTC.

This clonotype came up many times. The chain has TRBV7-9 and TRBJ1-1; no clear D gene. V lost 8 bases and J lost 1, with 14 bases in between. The CDR3 contains 14 residues. Germline CDR1 reads SEHNR; CDR2 reads FQNEAQ (reference sequence). The CDR3 DNA sequence: TGTGCCAGCCTCTTCGGAGGAGGGAACACTGAAGCTTTCTTT. As protein: CASLFGGGNTEAFF. Full variable domain (remainder filled in from reference TRBV7-9 and TRBJ1-1): DTGVSQNPRHKITKRGQNVTFRCDPISEHNRLYWYRQTLGQGPEFLTYFQNEAQLEKSRLLSDRFSAERPKGSFSTLEIQRTEQGDSAMYLCASLFGGGNTEAFFGQGTRLTVV.

This clonotype was seen more than once but under ten times. The chain uses TRBV19 and TRBJ1-1; the D gene is possibly TRBD1 (5 bases). CDR3 length: 13 amino acids. Deletions cut 4 bases from V and 7 bases from J, with 13 bases between. Germline assignment: CDR1 LNHDA and CDR2 SQIVND (reference sequence). The CDR3 sequence: CASSKRQLLEAFF. The CDR3 DNA sequence: TGTGCCAGTAGTAAAAGACAGCTCCTTGAAGCTTTCTTT.

Ten or more counts support this clonotype. This chain joins TRBV2 and TRBJ1-5; D is uncertain. The CDR3 loop spans 13 amino acids. Germline V gene lookup returns CDR1 SNHLY and CDR2 FYNNEI. Trimming removed 3 bases at V and 1 base at J, with 4 bases between. CDR3 sequence reads: CASSDRSNQPQHF. The CDR3 nucleotides read TGTGCCAGCAGTGACAGAAGCAATCAGCCCCAGCATTTT.

The chain couples TRBV7-6 to TRBJ2-1; D possibly corresponds to TRBD1 (5 bases). The V end lost 4 bases, the J end lost 8 bases, and 9 bases lay between the germline ends. Per germline, CDR1 SGHVS and CDR2 FNYEAQ. The CDR3 contains 12 residues. The CDR3 region is CASSSTVDEQFF. DNA of the CDR3: TGTGCCAGCAGCTCGACAGTGGATGAGCAGTTCTTC.

The chain joins TRBV6-2 or TRBV6-3 to TRBJ2-2; D is perhaps TRBD2 (5 bases). V gave up 6 bases and J gave up 6 bases, with 14 bases separating them. CDR1 is MNHEY and CDR2 is SVGEGT in the germline V gene. The CDR3 spans 14 residues. In DNA form, the CDR3 reads TGTGCCAGCAGCCCGCCATCGAGGGCCGGGGAGCTGTTTTTT. Residues: CASSPPSRAGELFF.

This clonotype was recorded at least ten times. The J gene is TRBJ2-1, the V gene TRBV11-1, with TRBD2 matching over 13 bases. V was pared by 5 bases and J by 5 bases, with 3 bases of the junction left unmatched. The CDR3 has 15 amino acids. Germline V gene data show CDR1 as SGHAT and CDR2 as FQDESV (reference sequence). The chain's CDR3 is CASSRTSGGNNEQFF. CDR3 coding DNA: TGTGCCAGCAGCCGGACTAGCGGGGGCAACAATGAGCAGTTCTTC.

This clonotype was seen many times. The CDR3 reads CASGVRGRVTKNIQYF. The CDR3 region has the DNA TGTGCCAGCGGGGTGAGGGGGCGCGTGACCAAAAACATTCAGTACTTC. V is TRBV28 and J is TRBJ2-4, with 7 positions matching TRBD1. V lost 8 bases and J lost 2; bases outside the gene matches: 12. Germline V gene data show CDR1 as MDHEN and CDR2 as SYDVKM. The CDR3 loop spans 16 amino acids. Complete variable domain (other parts from reference TRBV28 and TRBJ2-4): DVKVTQSSRYLVKRTGEKVFLECVQDMDHENMFWYRQDPGLGLRLIYFSYDVKMKEKGDIPEGYSVSREKKERFSLILESASTNQTSMYLCASGVRGRVTKNIQYFGAGTRLSVL.

This rearrangement joins TRBV7-9 to TRBJ1-1; D is perhaps TRBD1 (5 bases). V was clipped by 5 bases and J by 5 bases, with 12 bases between them. CDR1 is SEHNR and CDR2 is FQNEAQ in the germline V gene (reference sequence). The CDR3 has 13 amino acids. The CDR3 DNA follows: TGTGCCAGCAGCCGATCAGGGTTAACTGAAGCTTTCTTT. It yields the protein CASSRSGLTEAFF.

This clonotype was counted between two and nine times. It may be a read error: a sequence one base away is much more abundant. This chain uses TRBV3-1 with TRBJ2-7, with TRBD2 matching over 13 bases. Germline CDR1 is LGHDT and CDR2 is YNNKEL (reference sequence). CDR3 size: 16 residues. The CDR3 reads CTSSQWGTSGEDEQYF. In DNA, the CDR3 is TGTACCAGCAGCCAGTGGGGGACTAGCGGGGAAGACGAGCAGTACTTC.

This clonotype was recorded at least ten times. The V and J genes are TRBV5-1 and TRBJ2-2; perhaps TRBD1 as D (6 bases). V was trimmed by 3 bases and J by 4 bases, leaving 13 bases between them. CDR3 size: 15 residues. Germline V gene sequence: CDR1 SGHRS, CDR2 YFSETQ. The CDR3 protein is CASSSTGQTTGELFF. The CDR3 DNA reads as TGCGCCAGCAGCTCAACGGGACAAACCACCGGGGAGCTGTTTTTT.

This clonotype was observed many times. The chain combines TRBV15 with TRBJ1-5, with TRBD1 matching 7 bases. Looked up from germline, CDR1 is LNHNV and CDR2 is YYDKDF (reference sequence). The trim removed 4 bases at V and 10 bases at J, leaving 13 bases unmatched. The CDR3 has 15 amino acids. The CDR3 region is CATSTRDRTLPPQHF. CDR3 coding DNA: TGTGCCACCAGCACAAGGGACAGAACCCTCCCCCCCCAGCATTTT. Variable domain in full (rest from reference TRBV15 and TRBJ1-5): DAMVIQNPRYQVTQFGKPVTLSCSQTLNHNVMYWYQQKSSQAPKLLFHYYDKDFNNEADTPDNFQSRRPNTSFCFLDIRSPGLGDTAMYLCATSTRDRTLPPQHFGDGTRLSIL.

The sample holds a few counts of this clonotype. The chain is built from TRBV6-1 and TRBJ2-2, with 12 positions matching TRBD2. The CDR3 length is 15 residues. Trimming at V came to 6 bases and at J to 4 bases, leaving 3 bases not matched to a gene. In germline, CDR1 is MNHNS, CDR2 SASEGT. The CDR3 DNA reads TGTGCCAGCAGAAGGACTAGCGGGACCACCGGGGAGCTGTTTTTT. Translation gives CASRRTSGTTGELFF.

This clonotype was picked up many times. CDR3 region: CSALRTSGTYEQYF. CDR3 DNA: TGCAGTGCTTTAAGGACTAGCGGAACCTACGAGCAGTACTTC. The rearrangement uses TRBV20-1 and TRBJ2-7, with TRBD2 identical over 10 bases. Germline values: CDR1 DFQATT, CDR2 SNEGSKA (reference sequence). This CDR3 contains 14 residues. V lost 5 bases, J lost 2 bases, and 6 bases stayed unmatched.

In this sample, this clonotype turned up once. A much larger clone lies a single base off, so this may be a read error. The chain employs TRBV9 and TRBJ2-3; D gene unclear. V was trimmed by 6 bases and J by 0 bases, leaving 14 bases between them. CDR3 length: 15 residues. The germline V gene has CDR1 SGDLS and CDR2 YYNGEE. CDR3 protein: CASTPRGESTDTQYF. In nucleotides, the CDR3 is TGTGCCAGCACCCCCCGCGGAGAAAGCACAGATACGCAGTATTTT.

The rearrangement joins TRBV12-3 or TRBV12-4 to TRBJ2-4; possibly TRBD2 for D (5 bases). V was cut by 3 bases and J by 6 bases, with 6 bases left in between. The CDR3 sequence is 12 residues long. The CDR3 protein is CASSFGRNIQYF. The DNA of the CDR3 is TGTGCCAGCAGTTTTGGGAGAAACATTCAGTACTTC.

This clonotype has more than one count but fewer than ten. This chain uses TRBV28 with TRBJ2-1; 8 bases align to TRBD2. The CDR3 length is 13 residues. V lost 5 bases and J lost 6; bases outside the gene matches: 3. Germline CDR1 and CDR2: MDHEN and SYDVKM. CDR3: CASSLSGTNEQFF. In DNA form, the CDR3 reads TGTGCCAGCAGTCTTAGCGGGACCAATGAGCAGTTCTTC.

Ten or more counts support this clonotype. The genes are TRBV12-3 or TRBV12-4 and TRBJ2-3, with D unresolved. Trimming pared 7 bases from V and 4 bases from J, leaving 6 bases between. CDR3 length: 11 amino acids. Here the CDR3 DNA reads TGTGCCAGCAAACGGGCAGATACGCAGTATTTT. It encodes CASKRADTQYF.

This clonotype was seen many times. This chain links TRBV5-1 with TRBJ2-2, with D hard to call. The CDR3 spans 14 residues. Trimming took off 1 base at V and 1 base at J, with 5 bases between the two ends. Germline V lookup: CDR1 SGHRS, CDR2 YFSETQ. CDR3 protein: CASSLLGNTGELFF. CDR3 sequence (DNA): TGCGCCAGCAGCTTGCTGGGGAACACCGGGGAGCTGTTTTTT.

This clonotype appeared many times. This sequence joins TRBV20-1 and TRBJ2-7; the D call may be TRBD1 or TRBD2 (6 bases each). Between the trimmed V and J ends, which lost 0 bases and 5 bases, there was a span of 14 bases. Germline CDR1 and CDR2: DFQATT and SNEGSKA (reference sequence). The CDR3 contains 14 residues. The CDR3 reads CSARDRGRGDEQYF. CDR3 in DNA: TGCAGTGCTAGAGATCGGGGGCGGGGAGACGAGCAGTACTTC.

This clonotype was recorded at least ten times. The gene calls are TRBV5-1 and TRBJ1-5; possibly TRBD1 for D (6 bases). Germline V CDR1 and CDR2: SGHRS, YFSETQ. Trimming removed 0 bases from V and 7 bases from J, with 14 bases in between. The CDR3 is 15 amino acids. The CDR3 coding sequence is TGCGCCAGCAGCTTGGCGGGGGCGCGTTTCCAGCCCCAGCATTTT. Translated: CASSLAGARFQPQHF.

This clonotype appeared a few times. V is TRBV3-1 and J is TRBJ2-7, with D perhaps assigned TRBD1 or TRBD2 (7 bases each). There are 14 residues in the CDR3. Germline values: CDR1 LGHDT, CDR2 YNNKEL (reference sequence). V was trimmed by 6 bases and J by 3 bases, leaving 15 bases between them. The chain's CDR3 is CASRRSGGDYEQYF. The CDR3 nucleotides read TGTGCCAGCAGGAGATCAGGGGGGGACTACGAGCAGTACTTC.

The table lists this clonotype with many counts. CDR3 sequence reads: CASRDRTSAYNEQFF. DNA for the CDR3: TGTGCCAGCAGGGATCGGACTAGCGCGTACAATGAGCAGTTCTTC. The gene calls are TRBV28 and TRBJ2-1; 9 bases fit TRBD2. The V segment lost 6 bases and the J segment 4 bases; nucleotides outside the gene matches: 7. From germline, CDR1 is MDHEN and CDR2 SYDVKM. The CDR3 has 15 amino acids.

This clonotype was observed many times. This rearrangement joins TRBV3-1 to TRBJ1-1; D might be TRBD1 (5 bases). Germline CDR1 reads LGHDT; CDR2 reads YNNKEL (reference sequence). This CDR3 spans 15 amino acids. Trimming stripped 0 bases from V and 4 bases from J, with 12 bases between. The CDR3: CASSQDLGVGTEAFF. Here the CDR3 DNA reads TGTGCCAGCAGCCAAGATTTGGGGGTTGGCACTGAAGCTTTCTTT.